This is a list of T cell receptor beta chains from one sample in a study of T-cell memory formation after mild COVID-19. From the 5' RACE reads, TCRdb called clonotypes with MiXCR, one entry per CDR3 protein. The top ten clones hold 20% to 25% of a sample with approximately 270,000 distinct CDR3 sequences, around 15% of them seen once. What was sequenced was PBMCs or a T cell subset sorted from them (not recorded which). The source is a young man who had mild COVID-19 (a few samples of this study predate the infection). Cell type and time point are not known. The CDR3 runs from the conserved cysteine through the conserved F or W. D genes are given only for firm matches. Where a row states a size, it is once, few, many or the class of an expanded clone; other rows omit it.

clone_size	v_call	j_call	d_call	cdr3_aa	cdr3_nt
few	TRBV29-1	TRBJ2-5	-	CSVSGTSIRETQYF	TGCAGCGTTTCAGGGACTTCCATAAGAGAGACCCAGTACTTC
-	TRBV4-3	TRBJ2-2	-	CASSQVVGGTGELFF	TGCGCCAGCAGCCAAGTGGTGGGTGGCACCGGGGAGCTGTTTTTT
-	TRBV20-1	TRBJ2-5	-	CSARDRAEETQYF	TGCAGTGCTAGAGATCGGGCAGAAGAGACCCAGTACTTC
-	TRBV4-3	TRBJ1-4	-	CASSQSWSLEGEKLFF	TGCGCCAGCAGCCAAAGTTGGTCCCTGGAAGGGGAAAAACTGTTTTTT
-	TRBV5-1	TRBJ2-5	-	CASSFPREETQYF	TGCGCCAGCAGCTTCCCCAGGGAAGAGACCCAGTACTTC
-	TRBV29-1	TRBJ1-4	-	CSVEDLSDEKLFF	TGCAGCGTTGAAGATTTGAGCGATGAAAAACTGTTTTTT
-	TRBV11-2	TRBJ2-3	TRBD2	CASKEGLAGAPDTQYF	TGTGCCAGCAAAGAGGGGCTAGCGGGGGCCCCAGATACGCAGTATTTT
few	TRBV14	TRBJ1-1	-	CASSPLSNTEAFF	TGTGCCAGCAGCCCGCTATCGAACACTGAAGCTTTCTTT
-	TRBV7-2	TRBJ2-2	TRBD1	CASSPWDRSNTGELFF	TGTGCCAGCAGCCCGTGGGACAGGAGTAACACCGGGGAGCTGTTTTTT
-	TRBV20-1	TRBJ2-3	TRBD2	CSGQTSVDTQYF	TGCAGTGGCCAGACTAGCGTGGATACGCAGTATTTT
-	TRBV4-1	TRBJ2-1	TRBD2	CASSLPGGILEGNEQFF	TGCGCCAGCAGCCTCCCCGGGGGGATCTTAGAGGGCAATGAGCAGTTCTTC
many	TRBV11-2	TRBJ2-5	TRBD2	CASSLVPSGGARYF	TGTGCCAGCAGCTTAGTCCCTAGCGGGGGGGCCCGGTACTTC
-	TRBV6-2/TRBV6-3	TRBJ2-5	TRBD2	CATTPPGGTQYF	TGTGCCACCACGCCGCCGGGAGGGACCCAGTACTTC
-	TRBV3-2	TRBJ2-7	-	CASSQEIVSGRTYEQYF	TGTGCCAGCAGCCAAGAAATCGTTTCGGGCAGAACCTACGAGCAGTACTTC
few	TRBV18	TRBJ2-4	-	CASSPQGRDIQYF	TGTGCCAGCTCACCGCAGGGGCGCGACATTCAGTACTTC